These 30 T cell receptor beta chains were sequenced from one sample in a study of T cell responses to AZD1222 COVID-19 vaccine. The assay was immunoSEQ multiplex PCR, and TCRdb's table has in-frame clones only and misses some. The sample lists roughly 70,000 clones; more than 80% were seen once. This specimen consisted of peripheral blood, obtained on day 0 of AZD1222 vaccination. Every receptor here comes from an adult in good health.

The chain combines TRBV7-9 with TRBJ2-7, with no clear D. V was clipped by 5 bases and J by 6 bases, with 20 bases between them. The CDR3 contains 15 residues. Germline-derived CDR1 and CDR2 are SEHNR and FQNEAQ (reference sequence). The CDR3 nucleotides are TGTGCCAGCAGCAATTACAGAGGTAAAACCCGCGAGCAGTACTTC. Amino acid sequence: CASSNYRGKTREQYF.

This chain uses TRBV5-1 with TRBJ2-2, with no clear D. CDR3 size: 16 residues. V lost 0 bases and J lost 0, with 9 bases in between. Germline assignment: CDR1 SGHRS and CDR2 YFSETQ. This CDR3 is CASSLDSAANTGELFF. DNA for the CDR3: TGCGCCAGCAGCTTGGATTCGGCGGCGAACACCGGGGAGCTGTTTTTT.

The chain uses TRBV7-9 and TRBJ1-2, with 11 bases aligning to TRBD1. The junction had 2 bases not matched to a gene; V was cut back by 1 base and J by 7 bases. Germline V CDR1 and CDR2: SEHNR, FQNEAQ (reference sequence). The CDR3 totals 14 residues. CDR3 sequence: CASSLGTGGFGYTF. The CDR3 region has the DNA TGTGCCAGCAGCTTAGGGACAGGGGGCTTTGGCTACACCTTC.

The chain uses TRBV3-1 (or the pseudogene TRBV3-2) and TRBJ1-3; a weak D match, TRBD1 (6 bases). The CDR3 loop spans 15 amino acids. CDR1 and CDR2 (germline): LGHDT, YNNKEL (reference sequence). V was trimmed by 6 bases and J by 7 bases, leaving 19 bases between them. Here the CDR3 reads CASSPPAPQGNTIYF. The CDR3 DNA sequence: TGTGCCAGCAGTCCCCCAGCCCCGCAGGGGAACACCATATATTTT.

This chain connects TRBV7-2 to TRBJ2-5; TRBD2 matches at 11 bases. The V segment lost 5 bases and the J segment 1 base; nucleotides outside the gene matches: 6. The CDR3 length is 16 residues. The V gene's germline CDR1 is SGHTA and CDR2 FQGNSA. The CDR3 nucleotides are TGTGCCAGCAGCGTGGGAGGACTAGCGGGCCAAGAGACCCAGTACTTC. This codes for CASSVGGLAGQETQYF.

With regard to this clone: The junction shows a germline mismatch at one end, possibly a read error. V usage is TRBV28 and J usage is TRBJ1-3; 7 bases map to TRBD1. From germline, CDR1 is MDHEN and CDR2 SYDVKM. This CDR3 has 15 residues. CDR3 bases: TGTGCCAGCAGGGAGCAAAGGGGGCAGGGAAGCACCATATATTTT. Translating gives CASREQRGQGSTIYF.

The gene calls are TRBV7-9 and TRBJ1-2, with D possibly TRBD1 on 5 matching bases. Germline CDR1 and CDR2: SEHNR and FQNEAQ (reference sequence). This CDR3 spans 14 amino acids. V dropped 5 bases and J dropped 3 bases, with 13 bases sitting between them. This chain's CDR3 is CASSPSGGDYGYTF. CDR3 coding DNA: TGTGCCAGCAGCCCCTCCGGGGGTGACTATGGCTACACCTTC.

This rearrangement joins TRBV28 to TRBJ2-7; possibly TRBD1 for D (5 bases). Between the trimmed V and J ends, which lost 5 bases and 6 bases, there was a span of 8 bases. The germline V gene has CDR1 MDHEN and CDR2 SYDVKM. The CDR3 consists of 11 residues. The DNA for the CDR3 is TGTGCCAGCAGTGCAGGGTTCGAGCAGTACTTC. It yields the protein CASSAGFEQYF.

The CDR3 nucleotides are TGTGCCAGCAGCCCCGACAGGAAGCCTTTCTTT. Translated: CASSPDRKPFF. The rearrangement joins TRBV7-9 to TRBJ1-1, with a weak D call TRBD1 (6 bases). Trimming stripped 5 bases from V and 12 bases from J, with 13 bases between. The germline gives CDR1 SEHNR, CDR2 FQNEAQ (reference sequence). The CDR3 contains 11 residues.

The genes are TRBV5-1 and TRBJ1-3; D gene ambiguous. CDR1 and CDR2 (germline): SGHRS, YFSETQ. The CDR3 totals 13 residues. The V end lost 4 bases, the J end lost 3 bases, and 8 bases lay between the germline ends. The CDR3 is CASSGGRGNTIYF. The CDR3 coding sequence is TGCGCCAGCAGCGGCGGACGTGGAAACACCATATATTTT.

The chain has TRBV7-2 and TRBJ1-2; a possible D gene is TRBD1 (6 bases). Between the trimmed V and J ends, which lost 3 bases and 0 bases, there was a span of 11 bases. In germline, CDR1 is SGHTA, CDR2 FQGNSA. CDR3 length equals 15 residues. As DNA, the CDR3 is TGTGCCAGCAGCTTGTTGGGGGCCGCTAACTATGGCTACACCTTC. Amino acid sequence: CASSLLGAANYGYTF.

This chain links TRBV10-3 with TRBJ1-6; D may be TRBD1 (6 bases). Looked up from germline, CDR1 is ENHRY and CDR2 is SYGVKD. V was cut by 4 bases and J by 5 bases, with 9 bases left in between. The CDR3 is 14 residues long. The CDR3 region is CAISVGQNNSPLHF. DNA of the CDR3: TGTGCCATCAGTGTCGGACAGAATAATTCACCCCTCCACTTT.

V gene TRBV24-1 combines with J gene TRBJ2-1, with 10 nucleotides matching TRBD1. The CDR3 extends over 15 amino acids. The ends lost 3 bases at V and 8 bases at J; junction bases unmatched: 6. Per the germline V gene, CDR1 is KGHDR and CDR2 is SFDVKD. CDR3 protein: CATSDTGTGDDEQFF. DNA for the CDR3: TGTGCCACCAGTGATACCGGGACAGGGGATGATGAGCAGTTCTTC.

The chain employs TRBV28 and TRBJ1-3, with D unresolved. CDR3 size: 14 residues. The ends were cut back, 3 bases at V and 4 bases at J, with 10 bases in the middle. In germline, CDR1 is MDHEN, CDR2 SYDVKM. CDR3 sequence (DNA): TGTGCCAGCAGTTTCGGGTCGGGCGGAAACACCATATATTTT. It is translated as CASSFGSGGNTIYF. Variable domain in full (rest from reference TRBV28 and TRBJ1-3): DVKVTQSSRYLVKRTGEKVFLECVQDMDHENMFWYRQDPGLGLRLIYFSYDVKMKEKGDIPEGYSVSREKKERFSLILESASTNQTSMYLCASSFGSGGNTIYFGEGSWLTVV.

The genes are TRBV30 and TRBJ2-7, with D uncertain. Germline V CDR1 and CDR2: GTSNPN, SVGIG (reference sequence). The CDR3 length is 12 residues. Deletions cut 3 bases from V and 7 bases from J, with 13 bases between. CDR3 protein: CAWRTTLEEQYF. Here the CDR3 DNA reads TGTGCCTGGAGGACCACCTTGGAAGAGCAGTACTTC.

This chain links TRBV7-2 with TRBJ1-6; the D is unclear. The V gene lost 5 bases and the J gene lost 0 bases, with 11 bases spanning the gap. The CDR3 totals 16 residues. Germline V gene data show CDR1 as SGHTA and CDR2 as FQGNSA. For the CDR3, the DNA is TGTGCCAGCAGCATCTCAGTGGGCTCCTATAATTCACCCCTCCACTTT. Amino acid sequence: CASSISVGSYNSPLHF. The entire variable domain, with the rest obtained from reference TRBV7-2 and TRBJ1-6, is as follows: GAGVSQSPSNKVTEKGKDVELRCDPISGHTALYWYRQSLGQGLEFLIYFQGNSAPDKSGLPSDRFSAERTGGSVSTLTIQRTQQEDSAVYLCASSISVGSYNSPLHFGNGTRLTVT.

This chain joins TRBV6-5 and TRBJ2-7; 8 bases match TRBD2. V shed 6 bases, J shed 7 bases, and the junction held 2 bases outside the gene matches. Germline CDR1 is MNHEY and CDR2 is SVGAGI. CDR3 size: 11 residues. As DNA, the CDR3 is TGTGCCAGCAGCCGGGAGGGGGAGCAGTACTTC. It specifies CASSREGEQYF.

This sequence joins TRBV5-4 and TRBJ2-7; D ambiguous. Germline loops: CDR1 SGHNT, CDR2 YYREEE (reference sequence). The V end was cut by 0 bases, the J end by 6 bases, with 10 bases between. The CDR3 runs to 13 residues. The CDR3 sequence is CASSLGLGSEQYF. CDR3 DNA: TGTGCCAGCAGCTTGGGGCTGGGAAGCGAGCAGTACTTC. The variable domain in full, with the rest retrieved from reference TRBV5-4 and TRBJ2-7, is ETGVTQSPTHLIKTRGQQVTLRCSSQSGHNTVSWYQQALGQGPQFIFQYYREEENGRGNFPPRFSGLQFPNYSSELNVNALELDDSALYLCASSLGLGSEQYFGPGTRLTVT.

Only one count was recorded for this clone. The chain recombines TRBV30 with TRBJ2-7, with D perhaps TRBD2 (7 bases). The CDR3 spans 16 residues. Looked up from germline, CDR1 is GTSNPN and CDR2 is SVGIG (reference sequence). The ends were cut back, 1 base at V and 0 bases at J, with 16 bases in the middle. The CDR3 coding sequence is TGTGCCTGGAGTGAAGGGGGGGGCTGGAACTCCTACGAGCAGTACTTC. This encodes CAWSEGGGWNSYEQYF.

The chain uses TRBV7-2 and TRBJ2-7; D is perhaps TRBD1 (5 bases). This CDR3 spans 15 amino acids. CDR1 is SGHTA, CDR2 FQGNSA, per germline. The germline V and J ends were trimmed by 5 bases and 2 bases, with 16 bases remaining between them. The CDR3 DNA is TGTGCCAGCAGCAATTCAGGGCCCCAGACCTACGAGCAGTACTTC. Protein sequence: CASSNSGPQTYEQYF. The variable domain in full, completed from reference TRBV7-2 and TRBJ2-7, reads GAGVSQSPSNKVTEKGKDVELRCDPISGHTALYWYRQSLGQGLEFLIYFQGNSAPDKSGLPSDRFSAERTGGSVSTLTIQRTQQEDSAVYLCASSNSGPQTYEQYFGPGTRLTVT.

The chain uses TRBV15 and TRBJ1-1, with 8 bases aligning to TRBD1. In germline, CDR1 is LNHNV, CDR2 YYDKDF (reference sequence). This CDR3 comprises 15 residues. V was pared by 1 base and J by 6 bases, with 7 bases of the junction left unmatched. The CDR3 DNA follows: TGTGCCACCAGCAGAGCGGGACAGGTTTACGCTGAAGCTTTCTTT. This translates into CATSRAGQVYAEAFF. Full variable domain (missing parts from reference TRBV15 and TRBJ1-1): DAMVIQNPRYQVTQFGKPVTLSCSQTLNHNVMYWYQQKSSQAPKLLFHYYDKDFNNEADTPDNFQSRRPNTSFCFLDIRSPGLGDTAMYLCATSRAGQVYAEAFFGQGTRLTVV.

This clone was observed a few times. This chain joins TRBV11-3 and TRBJ1-1; no reliable D call. The CDR3 sequence is 14 residues long. Germline CDR1 reads SGHNT; CDR2 reads YENEEA. Between the trimmed V and J ends, which lost 4 bases and 1 base, there was a span of 10 bases. The CDR3 is CASSSNGQNTEAFF. In DNA form, the CDR3 reads TGTGCCAGCAGCTCTAACGGGCAGAACACTGAAGCTTTCTTT.

This chain uses TRBV16 with TRBJ2-3; D ambiguous. The CDR3 sequence is 13 residues long. V was trimmed by 3 bases and J by 3 bases, leaving 7 bases between them. CDR1 is KGHSY and CDR2 is FQNENV in the germline V gene. The CDR3 loop reads CASSQGSTDTQYF. Written as DNA, the CDR3 is TGTGCCAGCAGCCAGGGTTCGACAGATACGCAGTATTTT.

The chain joins TRBV7-2 to TRBJ2-1, with 9 bases aligning to TRBD2. The trim removed 5 bases at V and 7 bases at J, leaving 12 bases unmatched. The germline CDR1 and CDR2 sequences are SGHTA and FQGNSA. This CDR3 contains 16 residues. The CDR3 is CASSPGGSGSVNEQFF. The DNA of the CDR3 is TGTGCCAGCAGCCCTGGCGGTAGCGGGAGCGTTAATGAGCAGTTCTTC. Full variable domain (remainder filled in from reference TRBV7-2 and TRBJ2-1): GAGVSQSPSNKVTEKGKDVELRCDPISGHTALYWYRQSLGQGLEFLIYFQGNSAPDKSGLPSDRFSAERTGGSVSTLTIQRTQQEDSAVYLCASSPGGSGSVNEQFFGPGTRLTVL.

In its sample, this clone was seen once. The gene calls are TRBV12-5 and TRBJ2-5, with D hard to call. Trimming took 2 bases from V and 2 from J, leaving 6 bases between them. CDR1 is LGHNT, CDR2 FRNRAP, per germline. This CDR3 has 13 residues. CDR3 amino acids: CASGLSLQETQYF. As DNA, the CDR3 is TGTGCTAGTGGTTTGTCCCTTCAAGAGACCCAGTACTTC.

The chain carries TRBV9 and TRBJ2-2; TRBD2 matches at 7 bases. Germline V gives CDR1 SGDLS, CDR2 YYNGEE. The V segment lost 2 bases and the J segment 4 bases; nucleotides outside the gene matches: 11. The CDR3 runs 17 residues. The CDR3 region has the DNA TGTGCCAGCAGCGTCGACCAGACAGCGGGATCCACCGGGGAGCTGTTTTTT. Translated: CASSVDQTAGSTGELFF.

This sequence joins TRBV6-5 and TRBJ2-1; possibly TRBD2 for D (5 bases). Germline values: CDR1 MNHEY, CDR2 SVGAGI. The CDR3 contains 15 residues. V was clipped by 2 bases and J by 6 bases, with 14 bases between them. In DNA, the CDR3 is TGTGCCAGCAGTTACGGGCCAAGACGGGGCAATGAGCAGTTCTTC. This gives the protein CASSYGPRRGNEQFF.

The rearrangement links TRBV5-4 to TRBJ2-2; TRBD2 aligns across 7 bases. This CDR3 has 16 amino acids. V shed 0 bases and J 2 bases; nucleotides not matched to a gene: 4. CDR1 SGHNT and CDR2 YYREEE come from the germline V gene (reference sequence). The CDR3 reads CASSLAGTKNTGELFF. As DNA, the CDR3 is TGTGCCAGCAGCTTGGCCGGGACTAAAAACACCGGGGAGCTGTTTTTT.

The rearrangement joins TRBV3-1 (or the pseudogene TRBV3-2) to TRBJ2-2; D might be TRBD2 (6 bases). This CDR3 spans 15 amino acids. Germline V CDR1 and CDR2: LGHDT, YNNKEL (reference sequence). V was shortened by 1 base and J by 2 bases, with 8 bases between the two germline ends. The CDR3 is CASSQVGGNTGELFF. The CDR3 nucleotides are TGTGCCAGCAGCCAAGTGGGGGGTAACACCGGGGAGCTGTTTTTT.

The gene calls are TRBV18 and TRBJ1-4; D is ambiguous. Trimming cost V 3 bases and J 0 bases, with 11 bases left between them. CDR1 and CDR2 from the germline V gene are KGHSH and LQKENI. This CDR3 has 16 amino acids. As DNA, the CDR3 is TGTGCCAGCTCACCCTCATACATTACAACTAATGAAAAACTGTTTTTT. Its protein is CASSPSYITTNEKLFF.